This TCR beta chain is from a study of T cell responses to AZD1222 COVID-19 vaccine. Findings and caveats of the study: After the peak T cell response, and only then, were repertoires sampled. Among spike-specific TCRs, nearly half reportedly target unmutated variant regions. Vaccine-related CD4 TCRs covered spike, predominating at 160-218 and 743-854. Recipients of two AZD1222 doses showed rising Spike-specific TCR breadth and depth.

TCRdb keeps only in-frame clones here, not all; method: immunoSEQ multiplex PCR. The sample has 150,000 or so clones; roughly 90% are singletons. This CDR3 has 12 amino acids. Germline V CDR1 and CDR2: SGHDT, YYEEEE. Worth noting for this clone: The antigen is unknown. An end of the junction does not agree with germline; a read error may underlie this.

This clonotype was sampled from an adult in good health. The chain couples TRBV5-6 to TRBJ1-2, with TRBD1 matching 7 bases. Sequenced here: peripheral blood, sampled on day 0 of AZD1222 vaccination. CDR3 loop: CASSLRQGSRHF. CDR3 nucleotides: TGTGCCAGCAGCTTGCGACAGGGTAGTCGGCACTTC.